The rows below give T cell receptor beta chains drawn from one sample of a study of human T cells and chemical hapten exposure. Each CDR3 protein is one row after TCRdb ran MiXCR on the RACE reads. This sample has about 160,000 distinct CDR3 sequences; around 30% occur once, and the top ten carry 2% to 2.5%. This specimen consisted of whole blood, obtained in connection with sensitization to the hapten diphenylcyclopropenone (DPC). These receptor sequences come from a woman between 18 and 29 years old with alopecia areata. Some clones in this sample may be carry-over from other donors' samples. Each CDR3 is given with its conserved first and last residue. The D gene is left open where the match is weak. A row's size may be missing; if present it is once, few, many or a size class.

clone size	V gene	D gene	J gene	CDR3 protein	CDR3 DNA
.	TRBV12-3/TRBV12-4	TRBD1	TRBJ1-2	CASSRNTGGLRYGYTF	TGTGCCAGCAGTCGTAATACAGGGGGATTGAGATATGGCTACACCTTC
.	TRBV6-2/TRBV6-3	.	TRBJ2-2	CASSIRGYTGELFF	TGTGCCAGCAGTATACGGGGATACACCGGGGAGCTGTTTTTT
few	TRBV20-1	TRBD2	TRBJ2-7	CSAPYSGMTYEQYF	TGCAGTGCTCCTTATAGCGGGATGACCTACGAGCAGTACTTC
.	TRBV12-3/TRBV12-4	TRBD2	TRBJ2-2	CASNKLAGGWNTGELFF	TGTGCCAGCAACAAACTAGCGGGGGGCTGGAACACCGGGGAGCTGTTTTTT
few	TRBV29-1	.	TRBJ2-5	CSVEESRQETQYF	TGCAGCGTTGAAGAGTCGAGACAAGAGACCCAGTACTTC
.	TRBV7-2	.	TRBJ1-1	CASSLRGMNTEAFF	TGTGCCAGCAGCTTAAGGGGGATGAACACTGAAGCTTTCTTT
.	TRBV11-2	.	TRBJ1-6	CASSHGPLGSPLHF	TGTGCCAGCAGCCACGGGCCCCTAGGGTCACCCCTCCACTTT
few	TRBV6-1	TRBD2	TRBJ2-1	CASRASRGGARNEQFF	TGTGCCAGCAGAGCCTCGCGCGGGGGGGCGAGAAATGAGCAGTTCTTC
.	TRBV10-3	TRBD1	TRBJ2-3	CAAAGQGRADTQYF	TGTGCCGCGGCTGGACAGGGTCGGGCAGATACGCAGTATTTT
few	TRBV19	.	TRBJ2-1	CASSPHGRNEQFF	TGTGCCAGTAGTCCGCATGGACGCAATGAGCAGTTCTTC